This TCR beta chain was retrieved from a study of tumor-infiltrating lymphocytes in primary liver carcinoma. Production of TCR beta cDNA used roughly 0.55 ug total RNA together with a constant-region primer. Libraries of TCR beta came from three nested multiplex PCR rounds with slightly modified ARM-PCR. PCR rounds one and two used TRBV1-TRBV30 forward primers with a C-beta reverse primer for 10 cycles each. Using its own MiXCR run on the multiplex PCR reads, TCRdb lists one record per CDR3 protein. The repertoire consists of roughly 23,000 distinct CDR3 sequences, with over 65% occurring once and the leading ten covering 41%. Germline trimming cut 6 bases from V and 7 bases from J; bases unmatched to any gene: 22. This CDR3 spans 19 amino acids. Looked up from germline, CDR1 is MNHEY and CDR2 is SVGEGT. Between about 17 and 34 mg of unsorted bulk tissue served as the source from which RNA and DNA were co-extracted.

The rearrangement uses TRBV6-2 or TRBV6-3 and TRBJ2-1; TRBD2 agrees at 9 bases. The clonotype originates from a man aged 35 to 55 with primary liver carcinoma and hepatitis B virus infection. Sequenced material: liver tumor tissue from sampling region 1. Stated subset: tumor region T1, superior pole. In DNA form, the CDR3 reads TGTGCCAGCAGCCCCTATGGCGGGAGGGCCTCGCATCTGCCAAATGAGCAGTTCTTC. It is translated as CASSPYGGRASHLPNEQFF.